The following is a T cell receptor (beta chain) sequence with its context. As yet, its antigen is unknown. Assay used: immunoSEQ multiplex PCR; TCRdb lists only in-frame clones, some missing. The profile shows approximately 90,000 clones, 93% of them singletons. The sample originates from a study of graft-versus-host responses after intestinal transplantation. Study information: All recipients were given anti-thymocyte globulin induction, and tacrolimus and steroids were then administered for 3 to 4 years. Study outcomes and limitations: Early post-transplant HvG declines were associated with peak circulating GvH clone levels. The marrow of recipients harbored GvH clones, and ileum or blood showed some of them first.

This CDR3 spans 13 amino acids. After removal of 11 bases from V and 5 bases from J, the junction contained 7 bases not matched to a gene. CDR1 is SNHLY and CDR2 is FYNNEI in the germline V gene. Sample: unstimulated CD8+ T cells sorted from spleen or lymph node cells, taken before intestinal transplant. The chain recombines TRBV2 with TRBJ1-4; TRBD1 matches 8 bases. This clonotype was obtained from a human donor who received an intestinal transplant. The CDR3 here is CAWRTGRNEKLFF. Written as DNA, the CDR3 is TGTGCCTGGAGGACAGGGAGGAATGAAAAACTGTTTTTT.